The rows below give T cell receptor beta chains drawn from one sample of a study of T-cell memory formation after mild COVID-19. TCRdb used MiXCR to reprocess the 5' RACE reads, holding one entry per CDR3 protein. The profile covers about 110,000 distinct CDR3 sequences, with around 12% appearing a single time and around 26% taken by the ten largest. Specimen: PBMCs or a T cell subset sorted from them (not recorded which). The receptors were gathered from an adult woman who had mild COVID-19 (a few samples of this study predate the infection). Cell type and time point are not known. Each CDR3 is given with its conserved first and last residue. D genes are given only for firm matches. A clone size is listed for some rows: how often the clone was seen (once, few, many), or a class if it is expanded.

j_gene	abundance	v_gene	d_gene	CDR3aa	CDR3nt
TRBJ1-3	NA	TRBV6-5	TRBD1	CASSLGQHIGFSGNTIYF	TGTGCCAGCAGTTTGGGACAGCACATAGGGTTCTCTGGAAACACCATATATTTT
TRBJ2-1	few	TRBV29-1	TRBD1	CSVLGQGASSGQEQFF	TGCAGCGTTCTCGGACAGGGGGCATCTTCGGGTCAAGAGCAGTTCTTC
TRBJ2-2	NA	TRBV20-1	NA	CSARLGATGELFF	TGCAGTGCTAGGTTAGGGGCAACCGGGGAGCTGTTTTTT
TRBJ2-4	few	TRBV2	NA	CASSETGYLAKNIQYF	TGTGCCAGCAGTGAAACAGGCTACCTAGCCAAAAACATTCAGTACTTC
TRBJ2-1	many	TRBV10-3	NA	CAISPGQTYNEQFF	TGTGCCATCAGTCCCGGACAGACGTACAATGAGCAGTTCTTC
TRBJ2-5	few	TRBV7-9	NA	CASNGPRLLEQETQYF	TGTGCCAGCAACGGACCCAGACTACTCGAACAAGAGACCCAGTACTTC
TRBJ2-5	NA	TRBV20-1	NA	CSATPTRQQETQYF	TGCAGTGCCACACCTACGCGACAGCAAGAGACCCAGTACTTC
TRBJ2-7	NA	TRBV15	TRBD1	CATSMDRGYEQYF	TGTGCCACCAGCATGGACAGGGGCTACGAGCAGTACTTC
TRBJ2-7	few	TRBV4-3	NA	CASSQDIPGRDTSSYEQYF	TGCGCCAGCAGCCAAGATATCCCCGGGAGAGATACTAGCTCCTACGAGCAGTACTTC
TRBJ2-3	few	TRBV4-1	TRBD2	CASSQGRTSGGAIWDTQYF	TGCGCCAGCAGCCAAGGCCGCACTAGCGGGGGGGCCATTTGGGATACGCAGTATTTT
TRBJ2-7	many	TRBV10-3	NA	CAISESSPLYF	TGTGCCATCAGTGAGTCTTCCCCCCTGTACTTC
TRBJ1-1	NA	TRBV5-1	NA	CASSSGETVMNTEAFF	TGCGCCAGCAGCTCGGGGGAGACAGTTATGAACACTGAAGCTTTCTTT
TRBJ1-5	many	TRBV7-2	NA	CASSPGGWGQPQHF	TGTGCCAGCAGCCCTGGGGGCTGGGGGCAGCCCCAGCATTTT
TRBJ2-1	few	TRBV7-2	TRBD2	CASSQTGTSGRAAYNEQFF	TGTGCCAGCAGCCAAACCGGGACTAGCGGGAGGGCCGCGTACAATGAGCAGTTCTTC
TRBJ1-6	NA	TRBV7-8	NA	CASSLARGKNSPLHF	TGTGCCAGCAGCCTTGCGCGGGGAAAGAATTCACCCCTCCACTTT
TRBJ2-1	many	TRBV4-1	TRBD2	CASSPRGAGEYNEQFF	TGCGCCAGCAGCCCGCGCGGAGCGGGGGAGTACAATGAGCAGTTCTTC
TRBJ2-1	NA	TRBV5-1	NA	CASSATLTRNEQFF	TGCGCCAGCAGCGCAACCCTGACCCGGAATGAGCAGTTCTTC
TRBJ2-1	NA	TRBV7-7	TRBD2	CASGIGTSNEQFF	TGTGCCAGCGGAATTGGGACTAGCAATGAGCAGTTCTTC
TRBJ2-5	NA	TRBV29-1	NA	CSVPSIMETQYF	TGCAGCGTTCCCTCTATAATGGAGACCCAGTACTTC
TRBJ2-7	NA	TRBV20-1	TRBD2	CSAAGTSGYEQYF	TGCAGTGCTGCCGGGACTAGCGGCTACGAGCAGTACTTC
TRBJ2-7	few	TRBV4-1	TRBD1	CASSQGTGGTYEQYF	TGCGCCAGCAGCCAAGGGACAGGGGGAACCTACGAGCAGTACTTC
TRBJ1-3	NA	TRBV7-9	NA	CASSSNRDPRNTIYF	TGTGCCAGCAGCTCGAACCGGGACCCTAGAAACACCATATATTTT
TRBJ2-7	NA	TRBV9	NA	CASSVGQAGGYEQYF	TGTGCCAGCAGCGTAGGCCAGGCTGGGGGATACGAGCAGTACTTC
TRBJ2-3	NA	TRBV6-5	NA	CASSNHRVLDTQYF	TGTGCCAGCAGTAACCACAGGGTCCTAGATACGCAGTATTTT
TRBJ2-7	NA	TRBV7-2	NA	CASSLDEGSYEQYF	TGTGCCAGCAGCTTAGATGAGGGCTCCTACGAGCAGTACTTC
TRBJ2-5	many	TRBV20-1	NA	CSARSYDLGLREQETQYF	TGCAGTGCTAGATCGTATGACTTGGGGTTACGAGAACAAGAGACCCAGTACTTC
TRBJ2-3	NA	TRBV4-1	NA	CASSQQTLTSTDTQYF	TGCGCCAGCAGCCAGCAAACCTTGACTAGCACAGATACGCAGTATTTT
TRBJ2-3	many	TRBV7-6	NA	CASSRLGGDGDTQYF	TGTGCCAGCAGCCGCCTTGGGGGAGACGGAGATACGCAGTATTTT
TRBJ2-5	NA	TRBV5-1	TRBD1	CASSLGTGEETQYF	TGCGCCAGCAGCTTAGGGACAGGGGAAGAGACCCAGTACTTC
TRBJ2-1	NA	TRBV14	TRBD2	CASSGRGDNEQFF	TGTGCCAGCAGCGGCCGGGGGGACAATGAGCAGTTCTTC
TRBJ1-4	few	TRBV24-1	NA	CATSDPDRGGEKLFF	TGTGCCACCAGTGATCCGGATAGAGGGGGTGAAAAACTGTTTTTT